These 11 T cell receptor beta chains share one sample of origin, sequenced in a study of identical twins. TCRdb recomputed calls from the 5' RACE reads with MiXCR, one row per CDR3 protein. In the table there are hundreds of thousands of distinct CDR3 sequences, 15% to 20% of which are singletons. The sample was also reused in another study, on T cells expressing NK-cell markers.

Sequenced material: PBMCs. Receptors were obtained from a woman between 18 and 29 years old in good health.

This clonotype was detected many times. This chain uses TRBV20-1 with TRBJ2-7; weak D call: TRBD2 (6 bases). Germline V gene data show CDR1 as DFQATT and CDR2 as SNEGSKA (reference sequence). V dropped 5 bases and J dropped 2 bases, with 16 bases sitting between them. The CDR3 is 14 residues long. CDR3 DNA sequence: TGCAGTGCTGTCCCCGGGACTTCCCCCTACGAGCAGTACTTC. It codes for CSAVPGTSPYEQYF.

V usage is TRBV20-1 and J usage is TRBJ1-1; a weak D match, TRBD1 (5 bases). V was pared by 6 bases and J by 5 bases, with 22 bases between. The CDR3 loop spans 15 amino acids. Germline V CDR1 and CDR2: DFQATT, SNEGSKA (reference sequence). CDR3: CSASEVDTAGTEAFF. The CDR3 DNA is TGCAGTGCAAGTGAGGTGGACACGGCTGGTACTGAAGCTTTCTTT.

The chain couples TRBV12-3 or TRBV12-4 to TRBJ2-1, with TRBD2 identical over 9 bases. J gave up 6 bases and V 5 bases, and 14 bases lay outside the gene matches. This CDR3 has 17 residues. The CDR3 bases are TGTGCCAGCAGTGCCGGGACTAGCTCCAGGATTGTCAATGAGCAGTTCTTC. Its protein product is CASSAGTSSRIVNEQFF.

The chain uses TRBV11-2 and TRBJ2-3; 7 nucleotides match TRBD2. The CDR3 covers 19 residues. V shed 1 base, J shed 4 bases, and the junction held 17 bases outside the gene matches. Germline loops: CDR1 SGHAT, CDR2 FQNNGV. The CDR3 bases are TGTGCCAGCAGCTTAGTAGGATGGCTTTACCAGCGGGGCCCAGATACGCAGTATTTT. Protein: CASSLVGWLYQRGPDTQYF.

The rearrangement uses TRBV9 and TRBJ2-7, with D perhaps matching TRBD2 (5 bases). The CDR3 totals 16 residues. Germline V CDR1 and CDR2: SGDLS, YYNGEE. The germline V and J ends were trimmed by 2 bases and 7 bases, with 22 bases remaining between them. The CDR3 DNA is TGTGCCAGCAGCGTCAGACAAGACACTAGGCAAGATGAGCAGTACTTC. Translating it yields CASSVRQDTRQDEQYF.

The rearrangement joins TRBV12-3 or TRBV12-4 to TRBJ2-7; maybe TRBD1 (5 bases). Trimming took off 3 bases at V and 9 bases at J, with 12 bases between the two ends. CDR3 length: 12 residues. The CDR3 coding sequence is TGTGCCAGCAGTTTTACAGGTCGTGGGCAGTACTTC. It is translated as CASSFTGRGQYF.

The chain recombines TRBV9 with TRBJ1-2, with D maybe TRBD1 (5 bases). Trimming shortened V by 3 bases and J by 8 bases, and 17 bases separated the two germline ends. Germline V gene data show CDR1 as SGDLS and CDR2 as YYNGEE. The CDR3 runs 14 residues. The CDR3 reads CASSERSGTPGYTF. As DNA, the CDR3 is TGTGCCAGCAGCGAGAGATCCGGGACCCCAGGCTACACCTTC.

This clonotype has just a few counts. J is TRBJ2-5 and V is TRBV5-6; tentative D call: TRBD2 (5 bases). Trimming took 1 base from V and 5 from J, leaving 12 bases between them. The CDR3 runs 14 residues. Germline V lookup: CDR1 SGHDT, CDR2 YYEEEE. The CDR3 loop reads CASSLSRGWETQYF. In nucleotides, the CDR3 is TGTGCCAGCAGCTTGAGTCGGGGTTGGGAGACCCAGTACTTC.

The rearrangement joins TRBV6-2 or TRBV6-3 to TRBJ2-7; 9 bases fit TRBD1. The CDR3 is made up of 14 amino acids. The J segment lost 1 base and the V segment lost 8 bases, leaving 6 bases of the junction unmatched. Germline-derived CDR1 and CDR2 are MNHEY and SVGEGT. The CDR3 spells CASGDRGRSYEQYF. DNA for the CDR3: TGTGCCAGCGGCGACAGGGGGAGGTCCTACGAGCAGTACTTC.

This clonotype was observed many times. CDR3 residues: CASSFGASGNEQFF. The DNA for the CDR3 is TGTGCCAGCAGTTTCGGGGCTAGCGGCAATGAGCAGTTCTTC. This chain uses TRBV27 with TRBJ2-1; the match to TRBD2 covers 7 bases. V gave up 3 bases and J gave up 6 bases; unmatched junction bases: 5. The germline V gene encodes CDR1 MNHEY and CDR2 SMNVEV (reference sequence). The CDR3 loop spans 14 amino acids.

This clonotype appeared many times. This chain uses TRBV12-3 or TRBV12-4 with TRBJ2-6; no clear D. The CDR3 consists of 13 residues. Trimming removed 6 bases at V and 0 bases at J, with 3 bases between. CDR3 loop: CASRDSGANVLTF. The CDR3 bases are TGTGCCAGCAGGGACTCTGGGGCCAACGTCCTGACTTTC.